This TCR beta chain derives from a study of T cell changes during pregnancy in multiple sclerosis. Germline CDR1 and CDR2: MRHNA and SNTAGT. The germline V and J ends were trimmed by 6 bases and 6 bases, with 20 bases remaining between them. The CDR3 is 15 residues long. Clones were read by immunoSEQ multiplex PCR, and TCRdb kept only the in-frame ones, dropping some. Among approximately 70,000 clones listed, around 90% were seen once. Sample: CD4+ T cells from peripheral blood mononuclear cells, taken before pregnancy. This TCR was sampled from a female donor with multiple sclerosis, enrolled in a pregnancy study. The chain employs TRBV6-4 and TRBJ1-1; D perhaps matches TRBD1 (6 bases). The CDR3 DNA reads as TGTGCCAGCAGGCCACAGGACAGTCGAGAAGCTGAAGCTTTCTTT. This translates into CASRPQDSREAEAFF.